This TCR beta chain emerged from a study of T-cell reconstitution after alpha-beta-depleted transplantation in children. Unique molecular identifiers were used to barcode this TCRbeta library. TCRdb re-analysed the PCR reads in MiXCR, keeping a single row per CDR3 protein. The table shows approximately 650,000 distinct CDR3 sequences, with around 13% occurring only once. This CDR3 contains 14 residues. The germline V gene encodes CDR1 ENHRY and CDR2 SYGVKD. Between the trimmed V and J ends, which lost 0 bases and 8 bases, there was a span of 8 bases. There are many counts of this clonotype. This TCR was recovered from a girl between 2 and 10 years old with congenital amegakaryocytic thrombocytopenia, due to receive a stem cell transplant. Here the sequenced sample was PBMCs, taken before TCRalphabeta/CD19-depleted stem cell transplant. The chain recombines TRBV10-3 with TRBJ1-6; D is ambiguous. The CDR3, as DNA: TGTGCCATCAGTGAGTCCTCGACGGATTCACCCCTCCACTTT. Translating it yields CAISESSTDSPLHF.